This is a list of T cell receptor beta chains from one sample in a study of blood T cell repertoires in COVID-19. The protocol was immunoSEQ multiplex PCR, while the TCRdb copy is restricted to in-frame clones and leaves out a portion. The sample carries approximately 74,000 clones, roughly 86% recorded once. The sample comprised peripheral blood. The receptors were sampled from a man between 65 and 80 years old with acute or convalescent COVID-19. Both conserved end residues are part of each CDR3. A D gene is named only where the DNA matches it firmly. Expanded clones are given a class, and other clones once, few, many or no size at all.

clone_size,v_call,cdr3_length,j_call,d_call,cdr3_aa,cdr3_nt
once,TRBV30,15,TRBJ1-5,.,CAWSVRQGSNQPQHF,TGTGCCTGGAGTGTACGTCAGGGTAGCAATCAGCCCCAGCATTTT
.,TRBV6-5,15,TRBJ2-7,.,CASSYSGGLTYEQYF,TGTGCCAGCAGTTACTCGGGGGGGCTCACGTACGAGCAGTACTTC
.,TRBV2,15,TRBJ2-1,.,CASREGTGVVHEQFF,TGTGCCAGCAGGGAGGGGACTGGCGTTGTACATGAGCAGTTCTTC
.,TRBV5-5,15,TRBJ1-4,TRBD1,CASSWTGGFNEKLFF,TGTGCCAGCAGCTGGACAGGGGGCTTCAATGAAAAACTGTTTTTT
.,TRBV28,15,TRBJ2-7,.,CASSSSGAPPYEQYF,TGTGCCAGCAGTTCATCAGGGGCCCCTCCCTACGAGCAGTACTTC
.,TRBV11-2,16,TRBJ1-1,.,CASSLRTGVKDPEAFF,TGTGCCAGCAGCTTAAGGACGGGAGTGAAGGACCCTGAAGCTTTCTTT
.,TRBV5-1,14,TRBJ1-1,.,CASSLQVANTEAFF,TGCGCCAGCAGCTTGCAGGTGGCGAACACTGAAGCTTTCTTT
.,TRBV28,12,TRBJ2-7,.,CASSASRYEQYF,TGTGCCTCTTCGGCTAGCCGATACGAGCAGTACTTC
.,TRBV6-5,15,TRBJ1-2,TRBD1,CASSYSGTGTYGYTF,TGTGCCAGCAGTTACTCGGGGACAGGGACCTATGGCTACACCTTC
.,TRBV24-1,13,TRBJ1-2,.,CATSPGVGYGYTF,TGTGCCACCTCCCCAGGGGTGGGCTATGGCTACACCTTC
.,TRBV6-2/TRBV6-3,13,TRBJ2-5,.,CASSLSGYGTQYF,TGTGCCAGCAGCCTGTCGGGGTATGGGACCCAGTACTTC
.,TRBV28,15,TRBJ1-5,.,CASSQPTGSSQPQHF,TGTGCCAGCAGTCAACCAACAGGGAGCTCTCAGCCCCAGCATTTT
once,TRBV30,13,TRBJ2-7,TRBD1,CAWGDRGRYEQYF,TGTGCCTGGGGTGACAGGGGTAGGTACGAGCAGTACTTC
.,TRBV5-5,16,TRBJ2-7,.,CASSLDLADSHYEQYF,TGTGCCAGCAGCTTGGATCTGGCAGACTCGCACTACGAGCAGTACTTC
.,TRBV5-4,15,TRBJ2-2,.,CASSPTGTNTGELFF,TGTGCCAGCAGCCCAACAGGGACGAACACCGGGGAGCTGTTTTTT
.,TRBV5-1,18,TRBJ2-7,TRBD2,CASSPGTRWFGSSYEQYF,TGCGCCAGCAGCCCGGGGACTAGGTGGTTTGGGTCCTCCTACGAGCAGTACTTC
.,TRBV19,13,TRBJ1-1,.,CASSFLSNTEAFF,TGTGCCAGTAGTTTCTTATCGAACACTGAAGCTTTCTTT
.,TRBV14,18,TRBJ2-3,TRBD2,CASSQDPRLAGASDTQYF,TGTGCCAGCAGCCAAGATCCGCGACTAGCGGGAGCTTCAGATACGCAGTATTTT
.,TRBV18,13,TRBJ2-7,.,CASSRDITYEQYF,TGTGCCAGCTCACGGGACATCACCTACGAGCAGTACTTC
.,TRBV27,14,TRBJ2-7,TRBD1,CASRSGQSFYEQYF,TGTGCCAGCAGGTCGGGACAGTCTTTCTACGAGCAGTACTTC
.,TRBV7-2,16,TRBJ1-3,.,CASSLVEVGAGNTIYF,TGTGCCAGCAGCCTTGTTGAGGTTGGCGCCGGAAACACCATATATTTT
once,TRBV7-9,14,TRBJ1-5,TRBD1,CASSPAGGPQPQHF,TGTGCCAGCAGCCCAGCAGGGGGGCCTCAGCCCCAGCATTTT
.,TRBV4-1,15,TRBJ1-1,.,CASSQEGALNTEAFF,TGCGCCAGCAGCCAAGAAGGGGCCTTGAACACTGAAGCTTTCTTT
.,TRBV5-4,14,TRBJ2-5,TRBD2,CASSLVGGDETQYF,TGTGCCAGCAGCTTGGTCGGGGGGGACGAGACCCAGTACTTC
.,TRBV5-8,13,TRBJ2-5,.,CATLFWGGETQYF,TGTGCCACCCTTTTTTGGGGAGGAGAGACCCAGTACTTC
.,TRBV10-2,15,TRBJ2-6,TRBD2,CASRISGAGANVLTF,TGCGCCAGCAGGATTAGCGGGGCTGGGGCCAACGTCCTGACTTTC
.,TRBV27,12,TRBJ1-6,.,CASSENNSPLHF,TGTGCCAGCAGTGAGAATAATTCACCCCTCCACTTT